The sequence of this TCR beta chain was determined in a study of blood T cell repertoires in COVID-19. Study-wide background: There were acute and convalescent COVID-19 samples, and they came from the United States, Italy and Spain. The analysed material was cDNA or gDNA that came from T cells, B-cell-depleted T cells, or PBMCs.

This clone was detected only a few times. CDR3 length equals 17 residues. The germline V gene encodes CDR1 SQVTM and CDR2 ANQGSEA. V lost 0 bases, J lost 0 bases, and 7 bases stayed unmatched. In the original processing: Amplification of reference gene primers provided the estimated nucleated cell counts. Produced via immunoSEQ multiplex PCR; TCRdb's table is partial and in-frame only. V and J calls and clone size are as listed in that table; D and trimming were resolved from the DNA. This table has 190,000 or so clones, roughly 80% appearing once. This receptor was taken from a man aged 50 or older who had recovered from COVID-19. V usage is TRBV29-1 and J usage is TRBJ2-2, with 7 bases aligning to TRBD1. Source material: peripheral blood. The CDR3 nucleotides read TGCAGCGTTGAAGAAAAGCGGCAGGGGGCGAACACCGGGGAGCTGTTTTTT. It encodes CSVEEKRQGANTGELFF.